The 8 T cell receptor beta chains given below trace back to one sample, sequenced in a study of shared clonotypes between healthy human individuals. Only in-frame clones appear in the TCRdb table, and some are missing; sequencing was by immunoSEQ multiplex PCR. This table has about 670,000 clones, 60% to 80% appearing once. Sequenced sample: memory CD4+ T cells sorted from blood. The subset here: CD45RA-negative fraction. The receptors shown here come from a woman aged 25 to 39 in good health.

The table lists this clone with a few counts. This sample includes further DNA sequences coding for the same CDR3. This chain uses TRBV5-1 with TRBJ2-1; the match to TRBD2 covers 7 bases. With V trimmed by 2 bases and J by 1 base, 0 bases remained unmatched. The CDR3 contains 14 residues. CDR1 is SGHRS and CDR2 is YFSETQ in the germline V gene. CDR3 residues: CASSLAGSYNEQFF. Here the CDR3 DNA reads TGCGCCAGCAGCTTAGCGGGATCCTACAATGAGCAGTTCTTC.

This clone has more than one count but fewer than ten. J is TRBJ2-1 and V is TRBV2; 9 bases are a match to TRBD2. V dropped 8 bases and J dropped 4; count of bases not matched to a gene: 9. The germline gives CDR1 SNHLY, CDR2 FYNNEI. This CDR3 is built from 15 residues. The CDR3 bases are TGTGCCAGCCACGCGGGAGGGAGTAAGTACAATGAGCAGTTCTTC. This codes for CASHAGGSKYNEQFF.

Comment on this clone: Other nucleotide sequences from this sample produce the same CDR3. The rearrangement links TRBV15 to TRBJ1-2; D perhaps matches TRBD1 (5 bases). Germline V gene data show CDR1 as LNHNV and CDR2 as YYDKDF (reference sequence). This CDR3 contains 14 residues. Trimming took 0 bases from V and 5 from J, leaving 10 bases between them. CDR3 nucleotides: TGTGCCACCAGCAGAGATCAGGGAGCGTATGGCTACACCTTC. As protein: CATSRDQGAYGYTF. The variable domain in full, with the rest retrieved from reference TRBV15 and TRBJ1-2, is DAMVIQNPRYQVTQFGKPVTLSCSQTLNHNVMYWYQQKSSQAPKLLFHYYDKDFNNEADTPDNFQSRRPNTSFCFLDIRSPGLGDTAMYLCATSRDQGAYGYTFGSGTRLTVV.

The chain is built from TRBV7-3 and TRBJ2-1; the D gene is possibly TRBD2 (5 bases). CDR3 length: 15 residues. Germline-derived CDR1 and CDR2 are SGHTA and FQGTGA. The V end was cut by 2 bases, the J end by 8 bases, with 16 bases between. The CDR3 nucleotides read TGTGCCAGCAGCTTAGCGGTTACTAGTAGCTATGAGCAGTTCTTC. Translation: CASSLAVTSSYEQFF.

On this clone itself: Within the sample, other DNA sequences also encode this same CDR3. The chain recombines TRBV5-1 with TRBJ1-2, with a tentative D call TRBD1 (5 bases). CDR1 SGHRS and CDR2 YFSETQ come from the germline V gene. There are 14 residues in the CDR3. V was pared by 0 bases and J by 4 bases, with 10 bases between. CDR3 loop: CASSLAGTLYGYTF. The CDR3 DNA reads as TGCGCCAGCAGCTTGGCCGGGACTCTCTATGGCTACACCTTC.

This clone has a count of ten or more. The identical CDR3 is also encoded by other nucleotide sequences in the sample. V usage is TRBV28 and J usage is TRBJ1-1; possibly TRBD1 for D (6 bases). The V end lost 4 bases, the J end lost 11 bases, and 11 bases lay between the germline ends. The length of the CDR3 is 11 residues. CDR1 is MDHEN, CDR2 SYDVKM, per germline. CDR3 sequence: CASSSTGRAFF. CDR3 DNA: TGTGCCAGCAGTTCTACAGGGAGGGCTTTCTTT.

V is TRBV5-4 and J is TRBJ2-7; D remains ambiguous. The CDR3 totals 13 residues. V gave up 2 bases and J gave up 2 bases, with 8 bases separating them. CDR1 is SGHNT, CDR2 YYREEE, per germline (reference sequence). Written as DNA, the CDR3 is TGTGCCAGCAGCTTAATCGGAGCCTACGAGCAGTACTTC. It is translated as CASSLIGAYEQYF.

The chain is built from TRBV5-1 and TRBJ2-1; 9 positions agree with TRBD2. CDR1 is SGHRS, CDR2 YFSETQ, per germline. Losses at the gene ends were 0 bases for V and 2 bases for J; bases not matched to a gene: 12. The CDR3 totals 19 residues. The CDR3 DNA is TGCGCCAGCAGCTTGGGTGGGGTGTCTAGCGGGACCCCCTACAATGAGCAGTTCTTC. Its protein product is CASSLGGVSSGTPYNEQFF. The variable domain in full, with the rest retrieved from reference TRBV5-1 and TRBJ2-1, is KAGVTQTPRYLIKTRGQQVTLSCSPISGHRSVSWYQQTPGQGLQFLFEYFSETQRNKGNFPGRFSGRQFSNSRSEMNVSTLELGDSALYLCASSLGGVSSGTPYNEQFFGPGTRLTVL.